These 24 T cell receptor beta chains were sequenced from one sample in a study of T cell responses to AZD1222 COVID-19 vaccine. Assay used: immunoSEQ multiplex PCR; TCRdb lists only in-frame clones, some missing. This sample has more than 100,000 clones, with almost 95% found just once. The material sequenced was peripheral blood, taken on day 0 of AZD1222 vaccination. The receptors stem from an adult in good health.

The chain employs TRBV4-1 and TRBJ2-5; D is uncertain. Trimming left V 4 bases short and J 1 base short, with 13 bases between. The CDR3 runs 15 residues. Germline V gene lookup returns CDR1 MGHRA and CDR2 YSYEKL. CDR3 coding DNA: TGCGCCAGCAGCCCAAACACGGCGGTCCAAGAGACCCAGTACTTC. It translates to CASSPNTAVQETQYF.

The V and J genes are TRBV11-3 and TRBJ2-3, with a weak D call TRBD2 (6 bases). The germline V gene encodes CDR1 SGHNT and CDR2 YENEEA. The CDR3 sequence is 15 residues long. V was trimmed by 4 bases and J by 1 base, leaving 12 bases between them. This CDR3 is CASSSPGVGTDTQYF. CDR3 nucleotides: TGTGCCAGCAGCTCTCCGGGAGTAGGCACAGATACGCAGTATTTT.

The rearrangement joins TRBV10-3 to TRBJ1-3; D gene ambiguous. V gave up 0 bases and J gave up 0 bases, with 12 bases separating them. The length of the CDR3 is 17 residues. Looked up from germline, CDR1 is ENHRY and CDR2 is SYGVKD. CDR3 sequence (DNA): TGTGCCATCAGTGAGTCTGGCGGGCAAAGCTCTGGAAACACCATATATTTT. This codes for CAISESGGQSSGNTIYF.

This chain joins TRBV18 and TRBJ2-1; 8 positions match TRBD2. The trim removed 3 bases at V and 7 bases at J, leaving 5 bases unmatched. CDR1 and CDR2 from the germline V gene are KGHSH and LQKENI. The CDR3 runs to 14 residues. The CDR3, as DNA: TGTGCCAGCTCACCTTACCGGGAGGGGAATGAGCAGTTCTTC. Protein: CASSPYREGNEQFF.

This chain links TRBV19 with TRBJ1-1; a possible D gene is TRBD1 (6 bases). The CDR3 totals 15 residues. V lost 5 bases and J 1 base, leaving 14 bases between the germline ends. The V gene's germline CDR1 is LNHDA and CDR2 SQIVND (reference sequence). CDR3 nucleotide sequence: TGTGCCAGTAGTTATCGGGGGCGCAAGAACACTGAAGCTTTCTTT. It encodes CASSYRGRKNTEAFF.

CDR3: CASSPRVNTEAFF. DNA of the CDR3: TGTGCCAGCAGCCCCCGGGTGAACACTGAAGCTTTCTTT. The V and J genes are TRBV5-4 and TRBJ1-1, with unresolved D. CDR1 is SGHNT, CDR2 YYREEE, per germline (reference sequence). The CDR3 totals 13 residues. V was cut by 4 bases and J by 0 bases, with 7 bases left in between. Using reference TRBV5-4 and TRBJ1-1 for the parts outside the CDR3, the full variable domain is ETGVTQSPTHLIKTRGQQVTLRCSSQSGHNTVSWYQQALGQGPQFIFQYYREEENGRGNFPPRFSGLQFPNYSSELNVNALELDDSALYLCASSPRVNTEAFFGQGTRLTVV.

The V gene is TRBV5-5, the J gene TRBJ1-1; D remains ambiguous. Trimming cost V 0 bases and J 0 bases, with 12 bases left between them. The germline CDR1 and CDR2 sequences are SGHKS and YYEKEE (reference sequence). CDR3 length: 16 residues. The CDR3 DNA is TGTGCCAGCAGCTTGGGCGGAGCCACTTTGAACACTGAAGCTTTCTTT. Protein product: CASSLGGATLNTEAFF.

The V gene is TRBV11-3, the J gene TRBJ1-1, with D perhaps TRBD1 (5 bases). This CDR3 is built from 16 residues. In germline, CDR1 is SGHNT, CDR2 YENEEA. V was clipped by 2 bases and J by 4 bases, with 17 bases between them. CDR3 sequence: CASSLLTLRGGTEAFF. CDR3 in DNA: TGTGCCAGCAGCTTACTTACTCTCCGGGGCGGCACTGAAGCTTTCTTT.

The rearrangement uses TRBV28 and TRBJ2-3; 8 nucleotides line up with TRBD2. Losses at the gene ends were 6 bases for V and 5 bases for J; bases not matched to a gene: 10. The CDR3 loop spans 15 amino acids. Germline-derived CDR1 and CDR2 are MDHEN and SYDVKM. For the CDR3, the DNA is TGTGCCAGCAGCCTTAGGCGGGGGGCCGGAGATACGCAGTATTTT. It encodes CASSLRRGAGDTQYF.

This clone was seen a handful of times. This CDR3 is CASTQGVSGGELFF. In DNA form, the CDR3 reads TGTGCCAGTACCCAAGGGGTATCGGGCGGGGAGCTGTTTTTT. The chain joins TRBV19 to TRBJ2-2, with D possibly matching TRBD1 (5 bases). CDR3 size: 14 residues. V gave up 7 bases and J gave up 7 bases, with 16 bases separating them. The V gene's germline CDR1 is LNHDA and CDR2 SQIVND (reference sequence). The full variable domain, with the rest looked up from reference TRBV19 and TRBJ2-2, is DGGITQSPKYLFRKEGQNVTLSCEQNLNHDAMYWYRQDPGQGLRLIYYSQIVNDFQKGDIAEGYSVSREKKESFPLTVTSAQKNPTAFYLCASTQGVSGGELFFGEGSRLTVL.

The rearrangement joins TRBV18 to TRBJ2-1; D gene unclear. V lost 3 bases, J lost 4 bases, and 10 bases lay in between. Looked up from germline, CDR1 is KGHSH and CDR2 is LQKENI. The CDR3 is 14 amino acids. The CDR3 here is CASSPGNFYNEQFF. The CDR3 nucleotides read TGTGCCAGCTCACCGGGGAATTTTTACAATGAGCAGTTCTTC.

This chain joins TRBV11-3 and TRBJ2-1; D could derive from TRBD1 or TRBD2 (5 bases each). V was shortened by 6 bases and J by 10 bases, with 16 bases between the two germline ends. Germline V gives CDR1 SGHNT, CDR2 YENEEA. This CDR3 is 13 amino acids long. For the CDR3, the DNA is TGTGCCAGCAGGGGTGGGACGCTGGGAGAGCAGTTCTTC. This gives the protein CASRGGTLGEQFF.

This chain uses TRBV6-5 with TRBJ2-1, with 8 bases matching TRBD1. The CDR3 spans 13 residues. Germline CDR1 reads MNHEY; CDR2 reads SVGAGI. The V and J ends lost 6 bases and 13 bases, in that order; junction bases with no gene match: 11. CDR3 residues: CASSEQGALEQFF. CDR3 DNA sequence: TGTGCCAGCAGCGAGCAGGGGGCGCTGGAACAGTTCTTC.

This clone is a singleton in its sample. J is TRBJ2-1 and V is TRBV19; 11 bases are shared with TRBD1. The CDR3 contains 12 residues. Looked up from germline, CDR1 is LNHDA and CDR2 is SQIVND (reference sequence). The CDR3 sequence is CAAGQGVDEQFF. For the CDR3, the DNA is TGTGCAGCGGGACAGGGGGTCGATGAGCAGTTCTTC.

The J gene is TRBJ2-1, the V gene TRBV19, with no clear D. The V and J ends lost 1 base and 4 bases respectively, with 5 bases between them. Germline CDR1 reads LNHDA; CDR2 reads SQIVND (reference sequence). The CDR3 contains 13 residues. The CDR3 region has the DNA TGTGCCAGTAGTATAGGCATGTACAATGAGCAGTTCTTC. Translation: CASSIGMYNEQFF.

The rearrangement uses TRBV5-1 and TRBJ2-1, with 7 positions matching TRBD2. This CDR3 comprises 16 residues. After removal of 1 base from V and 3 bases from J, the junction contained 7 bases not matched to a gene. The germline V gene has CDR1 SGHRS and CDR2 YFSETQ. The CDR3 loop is CASSLRPSGLYNEQFF. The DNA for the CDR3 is TGCGCCAGCAGCTTGCGGCCTAGCGGACTCTACAATGAGCAGTTCTTC.

CDR3 loop: CASSQDRNTEAFF. The CDR3 DNA is TGCGCCAGCAGCCAAGATAGGAACACTGAAGCTTTCTTT. J is TRBJ1-1 and V is TRBV4-1; D gene uncertain. Germline CDR1 reads MGHRA; CDR2 reads YSYEKL. The ends were cut back, 0 bases at V and 1 base at J, with 3 bases in the middle. This CDR3 is built from 13 residues.

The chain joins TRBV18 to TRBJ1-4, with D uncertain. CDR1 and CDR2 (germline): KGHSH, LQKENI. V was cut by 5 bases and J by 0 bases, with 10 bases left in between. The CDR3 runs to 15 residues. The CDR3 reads CASSYASPTNEKLFF. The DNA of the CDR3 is TGTGCCAGCTCATATGCGAGCCCAACTAATGAAAAACTGTTTTTT.

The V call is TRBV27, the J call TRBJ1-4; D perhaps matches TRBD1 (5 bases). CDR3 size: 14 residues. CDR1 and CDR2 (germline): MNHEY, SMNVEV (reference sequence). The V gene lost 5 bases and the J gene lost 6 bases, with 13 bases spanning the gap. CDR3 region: CASSKGPTHEKLFF. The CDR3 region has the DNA TGTGCCAGCAGTAAGGGACCGACTCATGAAAAACTGTTTTTT.

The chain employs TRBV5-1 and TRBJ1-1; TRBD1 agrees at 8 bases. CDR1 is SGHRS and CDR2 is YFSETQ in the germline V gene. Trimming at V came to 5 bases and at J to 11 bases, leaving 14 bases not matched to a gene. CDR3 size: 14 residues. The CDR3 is CASREVGTGERAFF. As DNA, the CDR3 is TGCGCCAGCAGAGAGGTCGGGACAGGAGAGCGGGCTTTCTTT.

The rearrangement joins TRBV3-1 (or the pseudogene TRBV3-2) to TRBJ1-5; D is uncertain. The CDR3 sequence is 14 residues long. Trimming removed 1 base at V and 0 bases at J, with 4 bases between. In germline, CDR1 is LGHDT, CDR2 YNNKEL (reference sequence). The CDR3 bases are TGTGCCAGCAGCCAAGGCAGTAGCAATCAGCCCCAGCATTTT. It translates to CASSQGSSNQPQHF.

For the CDR3, the DNA is TGTGCCACCAGACTTGGGAACACCGGGGAGCTGTTTTTT. It encodes CATRLGNTGELFF. The rearrangement joins TRBV28 to TRBJ2-2; D unclear. The CDR3 contains 13 residues. Per the germline V gene, CDR1 is MDHEN and CDR2 is SYDVKM. V dropped 10 bases and J dropped 1 base, with 10 bases sitting between them.

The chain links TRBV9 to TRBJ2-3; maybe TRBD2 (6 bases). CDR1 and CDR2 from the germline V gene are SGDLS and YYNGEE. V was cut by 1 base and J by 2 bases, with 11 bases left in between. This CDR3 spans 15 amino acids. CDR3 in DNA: TGTGCCAGCAGCGTATGGGCGGGACTCACAGATACGCAGTATTTT. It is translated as CASSVWAGLTDTQYF.

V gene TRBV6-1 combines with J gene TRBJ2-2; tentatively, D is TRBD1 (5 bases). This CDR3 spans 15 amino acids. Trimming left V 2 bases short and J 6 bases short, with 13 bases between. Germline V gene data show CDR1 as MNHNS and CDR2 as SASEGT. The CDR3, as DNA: TGTGCCAGCAGTGAACCAGGCAGGGTGGCCGGGGAGCTGTTTTTT. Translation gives CASSEPGRVAGELFF.